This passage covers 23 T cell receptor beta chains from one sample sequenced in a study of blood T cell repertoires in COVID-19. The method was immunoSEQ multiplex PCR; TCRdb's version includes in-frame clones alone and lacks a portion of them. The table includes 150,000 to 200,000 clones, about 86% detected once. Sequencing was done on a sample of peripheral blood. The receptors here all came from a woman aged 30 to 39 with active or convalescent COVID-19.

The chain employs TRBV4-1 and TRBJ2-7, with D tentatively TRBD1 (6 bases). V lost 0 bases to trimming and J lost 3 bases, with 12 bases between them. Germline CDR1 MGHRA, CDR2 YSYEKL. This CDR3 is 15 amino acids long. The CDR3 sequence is CASSQEGPRGYEQYF. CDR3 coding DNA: TGCGCCAGCAGCCAAGAAGGGCCCAGGGGCTACGAGCAGTACTTC.

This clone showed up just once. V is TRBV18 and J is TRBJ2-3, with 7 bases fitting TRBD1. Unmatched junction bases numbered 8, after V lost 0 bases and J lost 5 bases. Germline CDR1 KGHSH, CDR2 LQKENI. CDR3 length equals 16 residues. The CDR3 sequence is CASSPPRGQSRDTQYF. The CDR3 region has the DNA TGTGCCAGCTCACCACCGAGGGGACAGTCACGAGATACGCAGTATTTT.

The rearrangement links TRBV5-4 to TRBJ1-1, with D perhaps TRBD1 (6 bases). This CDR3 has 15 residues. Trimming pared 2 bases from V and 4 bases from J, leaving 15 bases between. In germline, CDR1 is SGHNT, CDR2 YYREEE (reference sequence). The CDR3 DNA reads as TGTGCCAGCAGCTTCTACTCCAGGGGCGTCACTGAAGCTTTCTTT. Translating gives CASSFYSRGVTEAFF.

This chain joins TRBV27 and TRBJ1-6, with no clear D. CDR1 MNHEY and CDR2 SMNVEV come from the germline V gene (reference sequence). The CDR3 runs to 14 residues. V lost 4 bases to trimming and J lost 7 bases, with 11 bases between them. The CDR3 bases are TGTGCCAGCAGTTCCCGCCCGGGGAATTCACCCCTCCACTTT. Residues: CASSSRPGNSPLHF.

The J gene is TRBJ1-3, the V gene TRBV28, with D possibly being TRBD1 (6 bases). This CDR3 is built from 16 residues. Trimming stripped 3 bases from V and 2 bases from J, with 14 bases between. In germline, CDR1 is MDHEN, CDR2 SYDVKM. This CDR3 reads CASSFRGLGPGNTIYF. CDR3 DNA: TGTGCCAGCAGTTTTAGGGGGTTGGGGCCTGGAAACACCATATATTTT.

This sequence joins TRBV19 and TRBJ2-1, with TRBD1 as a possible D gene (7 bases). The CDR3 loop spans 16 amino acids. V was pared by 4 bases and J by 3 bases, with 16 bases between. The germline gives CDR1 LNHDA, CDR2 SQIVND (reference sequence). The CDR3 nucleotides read TGTGCCAGTAGTAGCGGGACAGCTAAGCTCTACAATGAGCAGTTCTTC. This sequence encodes CASSSGTAKLYNEQFF.

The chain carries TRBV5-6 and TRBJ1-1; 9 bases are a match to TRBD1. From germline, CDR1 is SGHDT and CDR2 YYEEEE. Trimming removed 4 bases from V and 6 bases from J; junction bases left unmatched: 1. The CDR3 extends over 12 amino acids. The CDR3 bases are TGTGCCAGCAGCGGGACAGGGTCTGAAGCTTTCTTT. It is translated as CASSGTGSEAFF.

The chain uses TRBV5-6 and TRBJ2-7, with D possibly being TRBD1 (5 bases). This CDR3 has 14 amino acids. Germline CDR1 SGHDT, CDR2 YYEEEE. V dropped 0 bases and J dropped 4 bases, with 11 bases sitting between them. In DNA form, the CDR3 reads TGTGCCAGCAGCTTGGACAGGTACCATTACGAGCAGTACTTC. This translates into CASSLDRYHYEQYF.

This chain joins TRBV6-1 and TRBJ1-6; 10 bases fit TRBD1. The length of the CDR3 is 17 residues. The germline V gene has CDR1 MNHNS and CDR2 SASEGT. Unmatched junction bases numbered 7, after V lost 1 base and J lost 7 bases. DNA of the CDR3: TGTGCCAGCAGTGAAGTTGTGACAGGGGGCTTGAATTCACCCCTCCACTTT. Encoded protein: CASSEVVTGGLNSPLHF.

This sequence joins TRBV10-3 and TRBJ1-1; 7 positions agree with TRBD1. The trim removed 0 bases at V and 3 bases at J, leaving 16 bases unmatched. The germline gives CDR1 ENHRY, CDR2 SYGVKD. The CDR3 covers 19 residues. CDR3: CAISESETGYSVYDTEAFF. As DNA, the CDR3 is TGTGCCATCAGTGAGTCGGAGACAGGGTATTCCGTTTATGACACTGAAGCTTTCTTT.

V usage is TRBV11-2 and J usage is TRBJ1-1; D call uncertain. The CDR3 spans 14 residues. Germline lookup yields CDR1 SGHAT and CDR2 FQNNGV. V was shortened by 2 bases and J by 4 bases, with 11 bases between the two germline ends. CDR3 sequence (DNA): TGTGCCAGCAGCTTAAAGGGAGTTGGCACTGAAGCTTTCTTT. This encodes CASSLKGVGTEAFF.

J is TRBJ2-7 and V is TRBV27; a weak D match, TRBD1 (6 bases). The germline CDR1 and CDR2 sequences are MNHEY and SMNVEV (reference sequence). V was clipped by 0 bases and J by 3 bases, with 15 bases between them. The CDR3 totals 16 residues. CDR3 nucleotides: TGTGCCAGCAGTTTATCGAGTGGGGGCCTCCGCTACGAGCAGTACTTC. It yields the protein CASSLSSGGLRYEQYF.

CDR3 sequence (DNA): TGTGCCAGCAGTTCCCGGGATAGCGGGAGGATTGGGGAGACCCAGTACTTC. This gives the protein CASSSRDSGRIGETQYF. The chain has TRBV28 and TRBJ2-5, with 10 bases that match TRBD2. The trim removed 4 bases at V and 5 bases at J, leaving 13 bases unmatched. The CDR3 is made up of 17 amino acids. CDR1 and CDR2 from the germline V gene are MDHEN and SYDVKM.

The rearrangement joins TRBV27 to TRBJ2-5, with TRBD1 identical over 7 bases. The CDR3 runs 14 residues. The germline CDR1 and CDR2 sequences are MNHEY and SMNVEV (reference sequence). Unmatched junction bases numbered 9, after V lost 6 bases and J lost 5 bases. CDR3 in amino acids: CASSLQGIGETQYF. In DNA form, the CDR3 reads TGTGCCAGCAGCTTACAGGGGATAGGGGAGACCCAGTACTTC.

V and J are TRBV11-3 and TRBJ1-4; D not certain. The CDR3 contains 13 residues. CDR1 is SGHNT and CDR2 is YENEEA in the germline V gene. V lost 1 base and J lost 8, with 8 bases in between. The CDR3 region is CASSLGALEKLFF. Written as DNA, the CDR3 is TGTGCCAGCAGCTTAGGGGCTTTGGAAAAACTGTTTTTT.

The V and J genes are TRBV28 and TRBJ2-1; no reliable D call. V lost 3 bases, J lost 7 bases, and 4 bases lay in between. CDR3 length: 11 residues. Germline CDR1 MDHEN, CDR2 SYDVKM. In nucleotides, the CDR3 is TGTGCCAGCAGTTTCCCGAATGAGCAGTTCTTC. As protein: CASSFPNEQFF. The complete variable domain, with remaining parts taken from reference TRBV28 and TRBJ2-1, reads DVKVTQSSRYLVKRTGEKVFLECVQDMDHENMFWYRQDPGLGLRLIYFSYDVKMKEKGDIPEGYSVSREKKERFSLILESASTNQTSMYLCASSFPNEQFFGPGTRLTVL.

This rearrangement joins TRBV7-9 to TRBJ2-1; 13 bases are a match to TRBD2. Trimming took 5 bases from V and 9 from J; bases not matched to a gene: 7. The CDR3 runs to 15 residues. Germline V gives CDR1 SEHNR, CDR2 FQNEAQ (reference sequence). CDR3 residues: CASSIGLAGDSEQFF. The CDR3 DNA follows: TGTGCCAGCAGCATTGGACTAGCGGGAGACAGTGAGCAGTTCTTC.

DNA of the CDR3: TGTGCCAGCAGTTTACGGGGACTAACGGAGACCCAGTACTTC. Protein: CASSLRGLTETQYF. The chain uses TRBV28 and TRBJ2-5, with 7 bases aligning to TRBD2. The ends lost 2 bases at V and 5 bases at J; junction bases unmatched: 5. The CDR3 length is 14 residues. CDR1 and CDR2 (germline): MDHEN, SYDVKM.

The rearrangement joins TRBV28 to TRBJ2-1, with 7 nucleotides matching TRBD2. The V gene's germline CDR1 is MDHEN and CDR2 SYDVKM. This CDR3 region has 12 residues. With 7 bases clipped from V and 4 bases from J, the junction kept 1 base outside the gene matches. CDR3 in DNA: TGTGCCAGCACTAGCGGTTACAATGAGCAGTTCTTC. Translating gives CASTSGYNEQFF.

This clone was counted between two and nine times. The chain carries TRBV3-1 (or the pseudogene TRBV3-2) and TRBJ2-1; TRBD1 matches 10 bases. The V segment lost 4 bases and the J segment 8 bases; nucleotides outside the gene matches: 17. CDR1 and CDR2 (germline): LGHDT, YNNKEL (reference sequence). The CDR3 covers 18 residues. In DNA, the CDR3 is TGTGCCAGCAGCCCCGACCGCTTAGACAGGGGGCGCGATTATGAGCAGTTCTTC. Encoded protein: CASSPDRLDRGRDYEQFF.

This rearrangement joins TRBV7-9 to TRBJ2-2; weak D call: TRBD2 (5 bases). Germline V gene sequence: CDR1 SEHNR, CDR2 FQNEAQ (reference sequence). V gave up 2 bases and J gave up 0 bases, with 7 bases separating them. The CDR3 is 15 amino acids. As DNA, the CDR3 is TGTGCCAGCAGCTTAAGTAGCGCGAACACCGGGGAGCTGTTTTTT. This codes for CASSLSSANTGELFF.

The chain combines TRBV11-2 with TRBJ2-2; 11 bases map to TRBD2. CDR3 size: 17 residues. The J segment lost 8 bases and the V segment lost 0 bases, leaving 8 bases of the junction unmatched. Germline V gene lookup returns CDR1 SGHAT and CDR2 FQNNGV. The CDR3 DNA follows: TGTGCCAGCAGCTTAGATCGAACTAGCGGGAGTCTAGGGGAGCTGTTTTTT. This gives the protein CASSLDRTSGSLGELFF.

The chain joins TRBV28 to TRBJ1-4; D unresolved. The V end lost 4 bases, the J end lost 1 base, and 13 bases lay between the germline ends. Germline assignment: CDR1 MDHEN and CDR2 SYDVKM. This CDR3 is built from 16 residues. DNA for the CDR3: TGTGCCAGCAGTTCTGCAGGACTGCGAACTAATGAAAAACTGTTTTTT. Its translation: CASSSAGLRTNEKLFF.